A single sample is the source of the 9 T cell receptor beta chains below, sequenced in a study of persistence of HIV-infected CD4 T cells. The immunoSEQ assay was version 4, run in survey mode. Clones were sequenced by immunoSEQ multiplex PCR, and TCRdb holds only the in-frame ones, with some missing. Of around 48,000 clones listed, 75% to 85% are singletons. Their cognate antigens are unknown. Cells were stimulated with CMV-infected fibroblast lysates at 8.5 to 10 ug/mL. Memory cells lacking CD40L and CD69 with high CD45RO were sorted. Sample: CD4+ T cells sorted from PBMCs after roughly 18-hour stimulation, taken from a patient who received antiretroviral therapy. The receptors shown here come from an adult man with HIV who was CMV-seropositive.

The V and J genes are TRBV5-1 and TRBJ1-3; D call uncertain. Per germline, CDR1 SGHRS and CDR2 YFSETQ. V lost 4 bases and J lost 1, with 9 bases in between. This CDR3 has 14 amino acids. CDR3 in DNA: TGCGCCAGCAGCACGGGCCATTCTGGAAACACCATATATTTT. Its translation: CASSTGHSGNTIYF.

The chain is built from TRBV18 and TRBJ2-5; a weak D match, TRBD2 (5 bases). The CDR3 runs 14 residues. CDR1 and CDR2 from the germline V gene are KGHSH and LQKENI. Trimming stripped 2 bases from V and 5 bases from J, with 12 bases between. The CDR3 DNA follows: TGTGCCAGCTCACCAGCGGGTCCCACGGAGACCCAGTACTTC. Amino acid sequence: CASSPAGPTETQYF. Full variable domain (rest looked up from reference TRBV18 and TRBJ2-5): NAGVMQNPRHLVRRRGQEARLRCSPMKGHSHVYWYRQLPEEGLKFMVYLQKENIIDESGMPKERFSAEFPKEGPSILRIQQVVRGDSAAYFCASSPAGPTETQYFGPGTRLLVL.

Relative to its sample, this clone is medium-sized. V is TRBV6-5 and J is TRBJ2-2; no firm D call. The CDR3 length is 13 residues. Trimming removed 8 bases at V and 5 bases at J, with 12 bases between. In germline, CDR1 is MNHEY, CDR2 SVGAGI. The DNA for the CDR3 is TGTGCCAGCTTTCCCCTTATAACCGGGGAGCTGTTTTTT. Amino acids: CASFPLITGELFF.

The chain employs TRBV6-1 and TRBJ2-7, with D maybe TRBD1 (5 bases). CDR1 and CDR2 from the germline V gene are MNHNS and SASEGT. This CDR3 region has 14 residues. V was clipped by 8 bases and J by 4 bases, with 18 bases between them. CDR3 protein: CASGITGFSYEQYF. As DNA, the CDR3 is TGTGCCAGCGGAATCACAGGTTTCTCTTACGAGCAGTACTTC.

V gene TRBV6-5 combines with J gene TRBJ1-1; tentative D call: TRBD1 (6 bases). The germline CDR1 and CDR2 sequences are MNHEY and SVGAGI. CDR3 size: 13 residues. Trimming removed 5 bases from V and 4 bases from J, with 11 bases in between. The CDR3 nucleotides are TGTGCCAGCAGTAAACAGGGTGGCACTGAAGCTTTCTTT. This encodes CASSKQGGTEAFF.

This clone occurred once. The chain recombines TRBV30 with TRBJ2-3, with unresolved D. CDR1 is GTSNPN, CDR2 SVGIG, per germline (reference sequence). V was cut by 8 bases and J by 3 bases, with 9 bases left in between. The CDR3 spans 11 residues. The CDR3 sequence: CALSATDTQYF. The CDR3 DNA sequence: TGTGCCCTATCCGCGACAGATACGCAGTATTTT.

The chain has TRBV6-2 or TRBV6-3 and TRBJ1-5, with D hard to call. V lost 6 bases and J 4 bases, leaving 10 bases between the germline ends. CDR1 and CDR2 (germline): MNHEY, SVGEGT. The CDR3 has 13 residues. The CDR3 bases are TGTGCCAGCAGCCCCGGGGAGAATCAGCCCCAGCATTTT. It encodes CASSPGENQPQHF.

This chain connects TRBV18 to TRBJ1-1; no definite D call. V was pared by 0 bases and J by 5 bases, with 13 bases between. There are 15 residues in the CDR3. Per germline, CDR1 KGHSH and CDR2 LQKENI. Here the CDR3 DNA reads TGTGCCAGCTCACCACCGGGCGCAGGACGGACTGAAGCTTTCTTT. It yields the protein CASSPPGAGRTEAFF.

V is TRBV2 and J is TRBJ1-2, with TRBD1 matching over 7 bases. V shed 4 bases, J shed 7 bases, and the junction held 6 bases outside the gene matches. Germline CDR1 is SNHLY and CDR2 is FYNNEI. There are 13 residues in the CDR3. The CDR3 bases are TGTGCCAGCAGTGGACAGGGTCGGACTGGCTACACCTTC. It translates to CASSGQGRTGYTF.